The 27 T cell receptor beta chains in this list originate from one sample, sequenced in a study of identical twins. TCRdb used MiXCR to reprocess the 5' RACE reads, holding one entry per CDR3 protein. The table lists about 790,000 distinct CDR3 sequences, approximately 18% of them singletons. These records were also assigned to another study, of T cells expressing NK-cell markers.

Sequencing input: PBMCs. The receptors derive from a woman aged 18-29 years in good health.

Many counts were recorded for this clonotype. The chain joins TRBV5-1 to TRBJ2-2; TRBD2 matches at 7 bases. Germline V gene lookup returns CDR1 SGHRS and CDR2 YFSETQ. The CDR3 extends over 15 amino acids. The trim removed 0 bases at V and 5 bases at J, leaving 4 bases unmatched. The CDR3 DNA reads TGCGCCAGCAGCTTGGTTCAGGGAGGGACCGGGGAGCTGTTTTTT. It yields the protein CASSLVQGGTGELFF.

This clonotype has just a few counts. The genes are TRBV29-1 and TRBJ2-1; 7 nucleotides align to TRBD2. Germline V gives CDR1 SQVTM, CDR2 ANQGSEA. The CDR3 contains 16 residues. Trimming at V came to 0 bases and at J to 0 bases, leaving 5 bases not matched to a gene. CDR3 residues: CSVEESSGSSYNEQFF. In nucleotides, the CDR3 is TGCAGCGTTGAAGAATCTAGCGGCAGCTCCTACAATGAGCAGTTCTTC.

A few counts support this clonotype. V is TRBV15 and J is TRBJ2-5; TRBD1 matches 8 bases. Trimming took 2 bases from V and 1 from J; bases not matched to a gene: 9. Germline lookup yields CDR1 LNHNV and CDR2 YYDKDF (reference sequence). This CDR3 region has 17 residues. CDR3 loop: CATSRKIRTGGQETQYF. The DNA for the CDR3 is TGTGCCACCAGCAGAAAAATCCGAACAGGGGGCCAAGAGACCCAGTACTTC.

About this clonotype itself: A single base separates this from a much larger clone, so it may be a read error. The chain is built from TRBV6-5 and TRBJ2-7; possible D gene TRBD1, 6 bases. Germline V gives CDR1 MNHEY, CDR2 SVGAGI. The CDR3 totals 11 residues. Trimming cost V 6 bases and J 6 bases, with 9 bases left between them. CDR3 sequence: CASRGHFEQYF. The CDR3 bases are TGTGCCAGCAGGGGACACTTCGAGCAGTACTTC.

V usage is TRBV20-1 and J usage is TRBJ2-1; D possibly matches TRBD1 or TRBD2 (5 bases each). Germline V gene sequence: CDR1 DFQATT, CDR2 SNEGSKA (reference sequence). V lost 3 bases to trimming and J lost 4 bases, with 19 bases between them. CDR3 size: 16 residues. DNA for the CDR3: TGCAGTGCTAGTCCAGGGTGGGGGAGCAGGTACAATGAGCAGTTCTTC. Translating gives CSASPGWGSRYNEQFF.

Only a few counts were recorded for this clonotype. This chain joins TRBV7-9 and TRBJ2-1; 7 bases align to TRBD1. V shed 3 bases and J 3 bases; nucleotides not matched to a gene: 2. The CDR3 covers 14 residues. Germline V gene lookup returns CDR1 SEHNR and CDR2 FQNEAQ (reference sequence). In DNA form, the CDR3 reads TGTGCCAGCAGCTTGACAGGGCGCTACAATGAGCAGTTCTTC. This codes for CASSLTGRYNEQFF.

This clonotype was observed a handful of times. The V and J genes are TRBV6-1 and TRBJ2-1, with D possibly TRBD1 on 6 matching bases. The V and J ends lost 6 bases and 7 bases respectively, with 25 bases between them. The CDR3 runs 17 residues. Looked up from germline, CDR1 is MNHNS and CDR2 is SASEGT. The CDR3 coding sequence is TGTGCCAGCAGATTCTGGGGGCGGCTAGAACCTTCGAATGAGCAGTTCTTC. Its translation is CASRFWGRLEPSNEQFF.

The V call is TRBV7-2, the J call TRBJ2-1; 11 nucleotides line up with TRBD2. The CDR3 runs 18 residues. The V gene's germline CDR1 is SGHTA and CDR2 FQGNSA. V dropped 2 bases and J dropped 4; count of bases not matched to a gene: 10. CDR3 sequence: CASSLRLSGGAGYNEQFF. The DNA for the CDR3 is TGTGCCAGCAGCTTAAGGCTTAGCGGGGGGGCAGGGTACAATGAGCAGTTCTTC.

This clonotype was picked up a small number of times. V is TRBV6-1 and J is TRBJ2-7; 9 bases align to TRBD2. Looked up from germline, CDR1 is MNHNS and CDR2 is SASEGT. The CDR3 covers 14 residues. V dropped 6 bases and J dropped 6; count of bases not matched to a gene: 9. This CDR3 reads CASRFIAGAPEQYF. The DNA of the CDR3 is TGTGCCAGCAGGTTTATAGCGGGGGCCCCCGAGCAGTACTTC.

This clonotype was seen a few times. V usage is TRBV6-6 and J usage is TRBJ2-1; D is unclear. CDR1 and CDR2 (germline): MNHNY, SVGAGI (reference sequence). The length of the CDR3 is 11 residues. V gave up 10 bases and J gave up 4 bases, with 8 bases separating them. This CDR3 is CAIAQYNEQFF. The CDR3 coding sequence is TGTGCCATCGCTCAGTACAATGAGCAGTTCTTC.

The chain carries TRBV21-1 and TRBJ1-1; no check of the table's D call, TRBD1, against the DNA was made. TRBV21-1 is listed as a pseudogene. This CDR3 spans 15 amino acids. The CDR3 nucleotides read TGTGCCAGCACCCCCGGGAGGCAGGGGGACACTGAAGCTTTCTTT. It yields the protein CASTPGRQGDTEAFF.

CDR3 region: CATMDISGTQYF. DNA for the CDR3: TGTGCCACCATGGACATTTCAGGGACCCAGTACTTC. The chain carries TRBV24-1 and TRBJ2-5; TRBD1 might be the D (5 bases). Germline lookup yields CDR1 KGHDR and CDR2 SFDVKD. V was cut by 8 bases and J by 7 bases, with 13 bases left in between. The CDR3 has 12 residues.

This clonotype was counted only a few times. The chain carries TRBV5-1 and TRBJ1-2; 10 positions agree with TRBD1. Per germline, CDR1 SGHRS and CDR2 YFSETQ. J lost 5 bases, V lost 3 bases, and 7 bases had no gene match. CDR3 length: 15 amino acids. This CDR3 is CASSWTGTGVYGYTF. Written as DNA, the CDR3 is TGCGCCAGCAGCTGGACCGGGACAGGGGTTTATGGCTACACCTTC. Full variable domain (rest looked up from reference TRBV5-1 and TRBJ1-2): KAGVTQTPRYLIKTRGQQVTLSCSPISGHRSVSWYQQTPGQGLQFLFEYFSETQRNKGNFPGRFSGRQFSNSRSEMNVSTLELGDSALYLCASSWTGTGVYGYTFGSGTRLTVV.

The chain recombines TRBV6-2 or TRBV6-3 with TRBJ2-1; TRBD2 matches 7 bases. From germline, CDR1 is MNHEY and CDR2 SVGEGT. The CDR3 has 13 residues. V lost 4 bases, J lost 12 bases, and 9 bases stayed unmatched. The chain's CDR3 is CASSSPRLAGQFF. The CDR3 DNA reads TGTGCCAGCAGTTCTCCTCGACTAGCCGGGCAGTTCTTC.

This sequence joins TRBV7-9 and TRBJ2-1; no definite D call. The V end lost 4 bases, the J end lost 6 bases, and 7 bases lay between the germline ends. Germline CDR1 and CDR2: SEHNR and FQNEAQ (reference sequence). The CDR3 runs to 12 residues. The CDR3 spells CASSWASNEQFF. The CDR3 DNA reads as TGTGCCAGCAGCTGGGCCAGCAATGAGCAGTTCTTC.

This clonotype was seen a handful of times. At one boundary the junction diverges from the germline segment, which might be a read error. This chain connects TRBV6-1 to TRBJ2-7, with TRBD2 identical over 10 bases. Germline V gene sequence: CDR1 MNHNS, CDR2 SASEGT. The CDR3 runs 14 residues. The CDR3 DNA is TGTGCCAGCAGTCAAGCGGGAGGGCCAAGGGAGCAGTACTTC. Protein: CASSQAGGPREQYF.

The genes are TRBV12-3 or TRBV12-4 and TRBJ1-4, with 10 bases aligning to TRBD1. CDR3 length equals 14 residues. With 3 bases clipped from V and 9 bases from J, the junction kept 4 bases outside the gene matches. The CDR3 region is CASSFRTGGKKLFF. The CDR3 DNA follows: TGTGCCAGCAGTTTCCGGACAGGGGGGAAAAAACTGTTTTTT.

The CDR3 sequence: CASSQDSGRALRELFF. DNA of the CDR3: TGTGCCAGCAGCCAAGATAGCGGGAGGGCCCTCCGGGAGCTGTTTTTT. The chain recombines TRBV3-1 with TRBJ2-2; 11 bases fit TRBD2. Germline V gives CDR1 LGHDT, CDR2 YNNKEL (reference sequence). CDR3 length: 16 residues. Unmatched junction bases numbered 6, after V lost 0 bases and J lost 9 bases.

This clonotype was observed a few times. The V gene is TRBV12-3 or TRBV12-4, the J gene TRBJ2-6; D call uncertain. Trimming removed 6 bases at V and 1 base at J, with 7 bases between. The CDR3 has 14 amino acids. CDR3 DNA sequence: TGTGCCAGCAGACAGCAATCTGGGGCCAACGTCCTGACTTTC. Its translation is CASRQQSGANVLTF.

A few counts support this clonotype. The genes are TRBV5-1 and TRBJ1-2; 9 bases are shared with TRBD1. Germline V CDR1 and CDR2: SGHRS, YFSETQ. J was trimmed by 6 bases and V by 4 bases; bases with no gene match: 13. CDR3 length: 16 amino acids. Written as DNA, the CDR3 is TGCGCCAGCAGCCGGACAGGGGACGTCGCCAGTGATGGCTACACCTTC. Its protein is CASSRTGDVASDGYTF.

This chain links TRBV7-9 with TRBJ1-1; D unclear. The CDR3 has 14 residues. Germline V gives CDR1 SEHNR, CDR2 FQNEAQ (reference sequence). V dropped 5 bases and J dropped 8 bases, with 18 bases sitting between them. For the CDR3, the DNA is TGTGCCAGCAGCCTCAAGGACTCTCGGTTGGAAGCTTTCTTT. Amino acid sequence: CASSLKDSRLEAFF.

Regarding this clonotype: Since a much larger clone is just one base distant, this may be a read error. The rearrangement links TRBV12-3 or TRBV12-4 to TRBJ1-3; D unresolved. The CDR3 consists of 13 residues. V was cut by 6 bases and J by 0 bases, with 6 bases left in between. The CDR3: CASSVASGNTIYF. CDR3 bases: TGTGCCAGCAGCGTGGCCTCTGGAAACACCATATATTTT.

This clonotype appeared a few times. The genes are TRBV29-1 and TRBJ2-3, with 8 bases aligning to TRBD1. Per germline, CDR1 SQVTM and CDR2 ANQGSEA. V shed 6 bases and J 5 bases; nucleotides not matched to a gene: 7. The CDR3 totals 13 residues. CDR3 amino acids: CSVLDRDKDTQYF. The CDR3 DNA is TGCAGCGTCCTGGACAGGGACAAAGATACGCAGTATTTT.

A few counts support this clonotype. The J gene is TRBJ2-1, the V gene TRBV5-1; TRBD2 aligns across 12 bases. Losses at the gene ends were 4 bases for V and 6 bases for J; bases not matched to a gene: 5. The CDR3 consists of 15 residues. From germline, CDR1 is SGHRS and CDR2 YFSETQ. CDR3: CASSALAGGPNEQFF. For the CDR3, the DNA is TGCGCCAGCAGCGCACTAGCGGGAGGTCCCAATGAGCAGTTCTTC. Drawing the rest from reference TRBV5-1 and TRBJ2-1, the complete variable domain is KAGVTQTPRYLIKTRGQQVTLSCSPISGHRSVSWYQQTPGQGLQFLFEYFSETQRNKGNFPGRFSGRQFSNSRSEMNVSTLELGDSALYLCASSALAGGPNEQFFGPGTRLTVL.

The J gene is TRBJ2-6, the V gene TRBV11-2; TRBD1 might be the D (6 bases). Germline V gene sequence: CDR1 SGHAT, CDR2 FQNNGV. The CDR3 covers 16 residues. The V gene lost 5 bases and the J gene lost 4 bases, with 15 bases spanning the gap. For the CDR3, the DNA is TGTGCCAGCAGCCCAAGACAGGCTGCCGGGGCCAACGTCCTGACTTTC. Protein sequence: CASSPRQAAGANVLTF.

This clonotype was found a few times. CDR3 bases: TGTGCCAGCAGTGAAACGTCGTGGGGACGCTACAATGAGCAGTTCTTC. Translation gives CASSETSWGRYNEQFF. The J gene is TRBJ2-1, the V gene TRBV25-1, with D tentatively TRBD1 or TRBD2 (5 bases each). The CDR3 length is 16 residues. V was trimmed by 2 bases and J by 3 bases, leaving 14 bases between them. In germline, CDR1 is MGHDK, CDR2 SYGVNS.

V usage is TRBV6-5 and J usage is TRBJ2-7; D tentatively reads TRBD1 or TRBD2 (5 bases each). Trimming removed 0 bases from V and 4 bases from J, with 13 bases in between. The CDR3 is 15 residues long. CDR1 and CDR2 (germline): MNHEY, SVGAGI. The CDR3, as DNA: TGTGCCAGCAGTTACTCGAGGGGAATAGGGTACGAGCAGTACTTC. Protein product: CASSYSRGIGYEQYF.